These T cell receptor beta chains were read from a single sample in a study of blood T cell repertoires in COVID-19. Measured with immunoSEQ multiplex PCR; TCRdb has only the in-frame clones, and not every one. The data hold about 89,000 clones, with around 72% observed a single time. The sample consisted of peripheral blood. The receptors originated from a woman aged 80 or over with acute or convalescent COVID-19. CDR3s include the opening cysteine and the closing phenylalanine or tryptophan. The D gene is left open where the match is weak. Not every row has a clone size; where given, it reads once, few, many or a size class.

d_call j_call clone_size v_call cdr3_length cdr3_aa cdr3_nt
NA TRBJ1-1 NA TRBV28 15 CASSSQGLGNTEAFF TGTGCCAGCAGTTCACAGGGTTTGGGGAACACTGAAGCTTTCTTT
NA TRBJ2-6 NA TRBV24-1 15 CATSAGHSGANVLTF TGTGCCACCAGTGCAGGTCACTCTGGGGCCAACGTCCTGACTTTC
NA TRBJ2-7 NA TRBV18 12 CASSQGSYEQYF TGTGCCAGCTCGCAGGGCTCCTACGAGCAGTACTTC
NA TRBJ1-2 NA TRBV6-6 14 CASTAPDMNYGYTF TGTGCCAGCACCGCCCCCGACATGAACTATGGCTACACCTTC
TRBD1 TRBJ2-6 many TRBV2 15 CASSWDRAGANVLTF TGTGCCAGCAGTTGGGACAGGGCCGGGGCCAACGTCCTGACTTTC
TRBD2 TRBJ2-5 NA TRBV5-4 15 CASSLARTSPSSQYF TGTGCCAGCAGCTTAGCCCGGACTAGCCCATCGTCCCAGTACTTC
NA TRBJ2-1 NA TRBV19 13 CASSRNRDNEQFF TGTGCCAGTAGTAGAAACAGGGACAATGAGCAGTTCTTC
TRBD2 TRBJ2-3 NA TRBV4-2 16 CASSQGPSGGADTQYF TGTGCCAGCAGCCAAGGGCCTAGCGGGGGGGCAGATACGCAGTATTTT
TRBD2 TRBJ2-7 NA TRBV7-2 17 CASSVFLTGTSANEQYF TGTGCCAGCAGCGTGTTTTTGACCGGGACTAGCGCCAACGAGCAGTACTTC
NA TRBJ2-7 few TRBV25-1 12 CASKRGGYEQYF TGTGCCAGCAAAAGAGGGGGCTACGAGCAGTACTTC
NA TRBJ1-1 NA TRBV15 14 CATSRAQQNTEAFF TGTGCCACCAGCAGAGCACAGCAGAACACTGAAGCTTTCTTT
TRBD1 TRBJ1-2 NA TRBV27 18 CASNKKGAGVLANYGYTF TGTGCCAGCAACAAAAAGGGGGCAGGGGTGCTAGCTAACTATGGCTACACCTTC
NA TRBJ1-1 few TRBV4-3 15 CASSHNPDRNTEAFF TGCGCCAGCAGCCACAATCCCGACAGGAACACTGAAGCTTTCTTT
NA TRBJ1-5 NA TRBV19 16 CASTPLLRGGNQPQHF TGTGCCAGTACCCCCCTTTTGAGGGGAGGGAATCAGCCCCAGCATTTT
NA TRBJ1-1 NA TRBV9 13 CASSVQWNTEAFF TGTGCCAGCAGCGTCCAGTGGAACACTGAAGCTTTCTTT